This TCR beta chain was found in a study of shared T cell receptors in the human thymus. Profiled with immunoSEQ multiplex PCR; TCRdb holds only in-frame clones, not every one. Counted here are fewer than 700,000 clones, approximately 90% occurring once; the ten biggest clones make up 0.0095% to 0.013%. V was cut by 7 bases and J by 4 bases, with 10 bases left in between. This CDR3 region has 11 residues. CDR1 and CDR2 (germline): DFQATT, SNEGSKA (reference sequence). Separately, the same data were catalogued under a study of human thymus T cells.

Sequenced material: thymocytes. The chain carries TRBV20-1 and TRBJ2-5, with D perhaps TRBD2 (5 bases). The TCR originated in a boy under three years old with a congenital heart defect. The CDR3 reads CSGEGRETQYF. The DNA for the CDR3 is TGCAGTGGAGAAGGGAGAGAGACCCAGTACTTC.